The 2 T cell receptor beta chains in this list originate from one sample, sequenced in a study of response to subunit inactivated influenza vaccine. TCRdb passed the RT-PCR reads through MiXCR, listing each CDR3 protein once. The table lists roughly 650,000 distinct CDR3 sequences, less than 20% of them singletons. Sequenced material: PBMCs from blood, taken 11 to 12 days after vaccination. All receptors derive from a man over 45 who received an inactivated influenza vaccine.

The chain has TRBV3-1 and TRBJ2-1; TRBD1 agrees at 12 bases. The V and J ends lost 0 bases and 9 bases, in that order; junction bases with no gene match: 6. Germline V CDR1 and CDR2: LGHDT, YNNKEL (reference sequence). The CDR3 has 16 amino acids. CDR3 nucleotide sequence: TGTGCCAGCAGCCAAGACCGGGACAGGGGGCGAAGTGAGCAGTTCTTC. Translated, it gives CASSQDRDRGRSEQFF.

Turning to this clonotype: A read error may be the cause here, since a much bigger clone is one base away. The rearrangement joins TRBV28 to TRBJ1-1, with D possibly matching TRBD1 (6 bases). V lost 6 bases and J lost 2, with 10 bases in between. Germline values: CDR1 MDHEN, CDR2 SYDVKM. The CDR3 has 13 amino acids. The CDR3: CASRFRGNTEAFF. CDR3 sequence (DNA): TGTGCCAGCAGGTTCAGGGGAAACACTGAAGCTTTCTTT.